A selection of T cell receptor beta chains follows, all from one sample in a study of T cell repertoires in cytomegalovirus infection. TCRdb re-analysed the reads in MiXCR, keeping a single row per CDR3 protein. This table has around 450,000 distinct CDR3 sequences, about 11% appearing once. Sequences were obtained from PBMCs. The receptors come from a human donor in good health (CMV status not recorded). Some clones in this sample may be carry-over from other donors' samples. Both conserved end residues are part of each CDR3. A D gene is named only where the DNA matches it firmly. A clone size is listed for some rows: how often the clone was seen (once, few, many), or a class if it is expanded.

j_call d_call v_call clone_size cdr3_nt cdr3_aa
TRBJ2-1 TRBD2 TRBV7-3 many TGTGCCAGCAGCACCAGCGGGGGGCTTTACAATGAGCAGTTCTTC CASSTSGGLYNEQFF
TRBJ1-1 NA TRBV7-9 many TGTGCCAGCATCTCAGGGAAGGGGAACACTGAAGCTTTCTTT CASISGKGNTEAFF
TRBJ2-7 NA TRBV7-9 many TGTGCCAGCAGCTTAGAGACAGGTGTCTCCTACGAGCAGTACTTC CASSLETGVSYEQYF
TRBJ2-3 NA TRBV12-3/TRBV12-4 many TGTGCCAGCAGTTTAGGGGGGGTCGCAGATACGCAGTATTTT CASSLGGVADTQYF
TRBJ2-2 NA TRBV20-1 few TGCAGTGCTAGAGGAGGACTTCCGAGCGGGGAGCTGTTTTTT CSARGGLPSGELFF
TRBJ2-7 NA TRBV5-6 many TGTGCCAGCAGCTTGTCTGCGGGAACCGAGCAGTACTTC CASSLSAGTEQYF
TRBJ1-1 NA TRBV7-8 many TGTGCCAGCAGCTCGCGGCGACTTGAGAACACTGAAGCTTTCTTT CASSSRRLENTEAFF
TRBJ2-5 NA TRBV11-2 many TGTGCCAGCAGCTCCCGCATAAGACAGAGACAAGAGACCCAGTACTTC CASSSRIRQRQETQYF
TRBJ1-1 NA TRBV20-1 many TGCAGTGCTAGAACCGGGGGTCGGGTTACTGAAGCTTTCTTT CSARTGGRVTEAFF
TRBJ1-2 NA TRBV6-2/TRBV6-3 few TGTGCCAGCAGTTACCTAGACATGTCCTATGGCTACACCTTC CASSYLDMSYGYTF
TRBJ2-3 NA TRBV18 NA TGTGCCAGCTCACCAGGGGTCGCAGATACGCAGTATTTT CASSPGVADTQYF
TRBJ2-7 TRBD2 TRBV5-1 many TGTGCCAGCAGCTTGACTAGCGGGGGATACGAGCAGTACTTC CASSLTSGGYEQYF
TRBJ2-3 NA TRBV28 many TGTGCCAGCAGTTCTACTAGCAGGGGGGATACGCAGTATTTT CASSSTSRGDTQYF
TRBJ2-7 TRBD2 TRBV7-2 many TGTGCCAGCAGCTCAATCCCTCAGCGGGACTACGAGCAGTACTTC CASSSIPQRDYEQYF
TRBJ1-3 NA TRBV7-3 NA TGTGCCAGCAGCTTATCGAGGGGTTACGGAAACACCATATATTTT CASSLSRGYGNTIYF
TRBJ2-7 NA TRBV7-7 NA TGTGCCAGCAGCCTTCTGGACTTTACCTACGAGCAGTACTTC CASSLLDFTYEQYF
TRBJ1-1 TRBD1 TRBV7-9 many TGTGCCAGCAACGGACAGGGCCCCGGGGACACTGAAGCTTTCTTT CASNGQGPGDTEAFF
TRBJ2-1 NA TRBV7-9 many TGTGCCAGCAGCTTAGTTTTGGGGTGGGATGAGCAGTTCTTC CASSLVLGWDEQFF
TRBJ2-1 TRBD2 TRBV20-1 NA TGCAGTGCTAGAGTCGGAGAAGCGGGGGGTACACCCTACTCCTACAATGAGCAGTTCTTC CSARVGEAGGTPYSYNEQFF
TRBJ2-7 TRBD2 TRBV3-1 few TGTGCCAGCAGCCAAGGTCAAAGCCGGGAGGACTTC CASSQGQSREDF
TRBJ1-3 NA TRBV5-6 many TGTGCCAGCACCCGAGGAGAAGGCAGACTCATCTCTGGAAACACCATATATTTT CASTRGEGRLISGNTIYF
TRBJ1-5 TRBD1 TRBV6-1 many TGTGCCAGCAGTAGACAGGGAATGGACCAGCCCCAGCATTTT CASSRQGMDQPQHF
TRBJ2-3 NA TRBV6-2/TRBV6-3 many TGTGCCAGCAGGCCACGGACAGCCCAGGGAGATACGCAGTATTTT CASRPRTAQGDTQYF
TRBJ2-2 TRBD2 TRBV19 few TGTGCCAGTAGTATGGGACTAGCGATCACCGGGGAGTTGTTTTTT CASSMGLAITGELFF
TRBJ2-4 TRBD2 TRBV5-1 many TGCGCCAGCAGCTTGGTTCCAGCGGGAGGGAAAAACATTCAGTACTTC CASSLVPAGGKNIQYF
TRBJ1-2 NA TRBV29-1 few TGCAGCGTTGAAGGGGGCCTAGCGAATGGCTACACCTTC CSVEGGLANGYTF
TRBJ2-2 NA TRBV11-2 many TGTGCCAGCAGCTTAGGAGGGGTGACTCGGGAGCTGTTTTTT CASSLGGVTRELFF
TRBJ1-1 NA TRBV10-3 few TGTGCCATCCAGAAGGGAGTGAACACTGAAGCTTTCTTT CAIQKGVNTEAFF
TRBJ1-2 TRBD1 TRBV20-1 few TGCAGTGCTTTCCCGGGACAGGAGGATGGCTACACCTTC CSAFPGQEDGYTF
TRBJ2-1 TRBD2 TRBV7-3 many TGTGCCAGCAGCTCCGACTCCGGGACTAGGCGGGAGGGTGAGCAGTTCTTC CASSSDSGTRREGEQFF
TRBJ2-3 TRBD2 TRBV6-1 many TGTGCCAGCAGTGACAGACTAGCGGGGTCCGGCACAGATACGCAGTATTTT CASSDRLAGSGTDTQYF
TRBJ2-1 TRBD2 TRBV7-9 many TGTGCCAGCAGCGAACGACTAGCGGGGGGGCCTGAGCAGTTCTTC CASSERLAGGPEQFF
TRBJ1-2 TRBD1 TRBV12-3/TRBV12-4 many TGTGCCAGCAGTTTTGGGACAGGGGGTAACTATGGCTACACCTTC CASSFGTGGNYGYTF
TRBJ2-7 NA TRBV7-3 NA TGTGCCAGCAGGGAGCTAGAAAATGTCGAGCAGTACTTC CASRELENVEQYF
TRBJ2-5 TRBD1 TRBV6-1 many TGTGCCAGCAACGGACAGGGCCAAGAGACCCAGTACTTC CASNGQGQETQYF
TRBJ2-1 NA TRBV29-1 NA TGCAGCGTTGAAGATCGCGGCAATGAGCAGTTCTTC CSVEDRGNEQFF
TRBJ2-7 TRBD2 TRBV3-1 many TGTGCCAGCAGCCAAGGGGGATCTAGCGGAGCTGCCTACGAGCAGTACTTC CASSQGGSSGAAYEQYF
TRBJ2-3 NA TRBV29-1 few TGCAGCGGAGATTTGCTGGATACGCAGTATTTT CSGDLLDTQYF
TRBJ2-1 NA TRBV20-1 NA TGCAGTGCTGAGGTGGTGGATGAGCAGTTCTTC CSAEVVDEQFF
TRBJ1-6 NA TRBV5-5 few TGTGCCAGCAGCCCCTCTAATAATTCACCCCTCCACTTT CASSPSNNSPLHF
TRBJ1-6 NA TRBV28 NA TGTGCCAGCAGTCGAGGCTCCTTGGGGGTATCCCTCCACTTT CASSRGSLGVSLHF
TRBJ1-5 NA TRBV20-1 few TGCAGTGCTAGTTCAGGCGCCGATGAGCCCCAGCATTTT CSASSGADEPQHF
TRBJ2-1 TRBD2 TRBV7-2 many TGTGCCAGCAGCTCTCTGGGACTAGCGGGGACCTACAATGAGCAGTTCTTC CASSSLGLAGTYNEQFF
TRBJ1-2 NA TRBV11-2 many TGTGCCAGCAGCTTCGGACCGACTGCTAACTATGGCTACACCTTC CASSFGPTANYGYTF
TRBJ2-7 NA TRBV14 many TGTGCCAGCAGCCGGTTAGCGCAAAGCCACGAGCAGTACTTC CASSRLAQSHEQYF
TRBJ2-1 NA TRBV4-2 once TGTGCCAGCAGCCAAGGCGGGCCTCGAGGTGAGCAGTTGTTC CASSQGGPRGEQLF
TRBJ1-5 TRBD1 TRBV12-3/TRBV12-4 many TGTGCCAGCACCCGGACAGGCCGCAATCAGCCCCAGCATTTT CASTRTGRNQPQHF
TRBJ1-2 NA TRBV6-5 NA TGTGCCAGCACTCGCGGGGGGACACATCATGGCTACACCTTC CASTRGGTHHGYTF
TRBJ2-7 TRBD1 TRBV7-9 few TGTGCCAGCAGCTTCTGGGTAGGGGACAGCGTCCTCCAGTACTTC CASSFWVGDSVLQYF
TRBJ2-5 TRBD1 TRBV6-1 NA TGTGCCAGCAGAACAGGGGGAGCGGAGACCCAGTACTTC CASRTGGAETQYF
TRBJ1-1 NA TRBV14 NA TGTGCCAGCAGCCAAGCTTTTACTGAAGCTTTCTTT CASSQAFTEAFF
TRBJ2-7 TRBD1 TRBV20-1 NA TGCAGTGCTAGAGGACCGGGACAGGGCTACGAGCAGTACTTC CSARGPGQGYEQYF
TRBJ1-2 TRBD1 TRBV7-9 many TGTGCCAGCAGTCAGGGACAGGGCTCGATTCTTGGCTACACCTTC CASSQGQGSILGYTF
TRBJ1-3 TRBD1 TRBV7-9 many TGTGCCAGCAGCTATACCGGGACAGGGACTGGAAACACCATATATTTT CASSYTGTGTGNTIYF
TRBJ2-1 NA TRBV20-1 many TGCAGTGCTACCGGCGAGGAAAGGGGCCTCTACAATGAGCAGTTCTTC CSATGEERGLYNEQFF
TRBJ2-7 TRBD1 TRBV5-1 many TGCGCCAGCAGCGTCGACAGGGGGCGCGAGCAGTACTTC CASSVDRGREQYF
TRBJ1-4 NA TRBV10-3 few TGTGCCATCAGGGCGGATTCCGAGGGTGAAAAACTGTTTTTT CAIRADSEGEKLFF
TRBJ1-3 NA TRBV28 few TGTGCCAGCAGTCCTTATGATGGGCCGGGAAACACCATATATTTT CASSPYDGPGNTIYF